Here is one T cell receptor (beta chain) with its context. Antigen specificity is unknown. This entry belongs to a study of PD-1 blockade in classical Hodgkin lymphoma. Study-level findings and limits: Diminished baseline TCR diversity has been reported in newly diagnosed patients relative to healthy donors. With respect to the repertoire differences, their causes, possibly disease activity or prior therapy, remain undefined. Before treatment, complete responders showed about the same diversity as newly diagnosed patients.

Each and every patient relapsed after autologous stem cell transplantation, and patients got differing brentuximab vedotin exposure. Some clones are missing from TCRdb's copy, which holds only in-frame ones; the method was immunoSEQ multiplex PCR. The profile shows 98,000 or so clones, 89% of them singletons. CDR3 length: 14 amino acids. The germline V gene encodes CDR1 SEHNR and CDR2 FQNEAQ (reference sequence). Trimming removed 5 bases at V and 3 bases at J, with 13 bases between. The TCR originated in a human donor with classical Hodgkin lymphoma. The chain carries TRBV7-9 and TRBJ1-2, with D tentatively TRBD1 (5 bases). Source: peripheral blood mononuclear cells (PBMCs), taken before the second cycle of nivolumab. Here the CDR3 reads CASSPAGGDYGYTF. The CDR3 DNA reads as TGTGCCAGCAGCCCAGCTGGGGGGGACTATGGCTACACCTTC.